Detailed here is one T cell receptor (beta chain). No antigen is known for it. This entry comes from a study of cytomegalovirus exposure and HLA in healthy donors. The CDR3 runs to 15 residues. CDR1 and CDR2 (germline): SGHNT, YENEEA. Between the trimmed V and J ends, which lost 0 bases and 1 base, there was a span of 9 bases. A multiplex PCR was run with 60 Vbeta primers and 13 Jbeta primers. Sequenced by immunoSEQ multiplex PCR; TCRdb stores in-frame clones only, minus some. The sample holds about 200,000 clones, about 75% seen once. Overall study findings and caveats: Exclusion applied to some V segments, including TRBV6-2 and TRBV6-3, as they were indistinguishable.

The V and J genes are TRBV11-3 and TRBJ2-5; D is undetermined. The sample consisted of PBMCs. The receptor was isolated from a man aged 18 to 30 in good health and CMV-seronegative. CDR3 loop: CASSLDGTAQETQYF. The CDR3 DNA reads as TGTGCCAGCAGCTTAGATGGTACTGCCCAAGAGACCCAGTACTTC.